This TCR beta chain originates from a study of T-cell reconstitution after alpha-beta-depleted transplantation in children. Library preparation (for TCRbeta) was performed with unique molecular identifiers. TCRdb independently ran MiXCR on the PCR reads; one entry per CDR3 protein. The table lists about 240,000 distinct CDR3 sequences, 9.5% to 15% of them singletons, with 2% to 3% in the top ten. This CDR3 has 15 residues. Germline lookup yields CDR1 DFQATT and CDR2 SNEGSKA (reference sequence). Losses at the gene ends were 5 bases for V and 6 bases for J; bases not matched to a gene: 8. This clonotype was observed many times.

Source: PBMCs from the stem cell graft donor, taken from the stem cell graft. The receptor's source is a human donor who donated a stem cell graft to a child with acute lymphoblastic leukemia. The chain links TRBV20-1 to TRBJ2-1, with TRBD2 matching 12 bases. DNA of the CDR3: TGCAGTGCTCCGTTAGGGACTAGCGGGCGCAATGAGCAGTTCTTC. It specifies CSAPLGTSGRNEQFF.